Shown below are 8 T cell receptor beta chains from a single sample sequenced in a study of response to subunit inactivated influenza vaccine. Using its own MiXCR run on the RT-PCR reads, TCRdb lists one record per CDR3 protein. Among under 200,000 distinct CDR3 sequences listed, approximately 12% were seen once. The data were also submitted as part of a second study, on T cells expressing NK-cell markers. From that paper: What made the TCR beta cDNA was 5'RACE template switching with UMIs.

Source: CD8+ T cells sorted from PBMCs, taken less than 13 days after vaccination. The receptors stem from a middle-aged man who received an inactivated influenza vaccine.

This clonotype was counted a few times. The chain joins TRBV28 to TRBJ2-7; 12 nucleotides line up with TRBD1. This CDR3 spans 16 amino acids. J lost 5 bases, V lost 2 bases, and 7 bases had no gene match. Germline-derived CDR1 and CDR2 are MDHEN and SYDVKM. Here the CDR3 reads CASSLGGTGGRNEQYF. CDR3 DNA sequence: TGTGCCAGCAGTTTAGGGGGGACAGGGGGCAGGAACGAGCAGTACTTC.

This chain connects TRBV5-1 to TRBJ2-2; no reliable D call. The CDR3 has 15 amino acids. Germline V gives CDR1 SGHRS, CDR2 YFSETQ. The V and J ends lost 0 bases and 0 bases respectively, with 6 bases between them. This CDR3 is CASSLESANTGELFF. DNA for the CDR3: TGCGCCAGCAGCTTGGAGTCAGCGAACACCGGGGAGCTGTTTTTT.

By share, this clonotype ranks as medium-sized (0.01 to 0.1%). V usage is TRBV7-8 and J usage is TRBJ1-5; tentatively, D is TRBD1 (5 bases). The germline gives CDR1 SGHVS, CDR2 FQNEAQ. CDR3 size: 15 residues. V gave up 5 bases and J gave up 0 bases, with 11 bases separating them. The DNA for the CDR3 is TGTGCCAGCAGCCCAGGGTCAGGTAGCAATCAGCCCCAGCATTTT. Its protein product is CASSPGSGSNQPQHF.

The chain recombines TRBV9 with TRBJ2-5; 7 positions agree with TRBD2. The germline V gene encodes CDR1 SGDLS and CDR2 YYNGEE. V shed 2 bases and J 5 bases; nucleotides not matched to a gene: 9. This CDR3 spans 15 amino acids. The CDR3 DNA reads as TGTGCCAGCAGCGTTTATGCGGGAGATGGGGAGACCCAGTACTTC. Amino acids: CASSVYAGDGETQYF.

This clonotype was observed at least ten times. The genes are TRBV12-3 or TRBV12-4 and TRBJ2-7; D is possibly TRBD1 or TRBD2 (5 bases each). The CDR3 runs 14 residues. The V end was cut by 3 bases, the J end by 4 bases, with 13 bases between. The CDR3 protein is CASSFLPWGYEQYF. CDR3 nucleotide sequence: TGTGCCAGCAGTTTTCTCCCGTGGGGGTACGAGCAGTACTTC.

The rearrangement uses TRBV6-2 or TRBV6-3 and TRBJ2-7, with D perhaps assigned TRBD1 or TRBD2 (5 bases each). This CDR3 has 13 residues. The V end was cut by 2 bases, the J end by 4 bases, with 9 bases between. Germline assignment: CDR1 MNHEY and CDR2 SVGEGT. The CDR3 region has the DNA TGTGCCAGCAGTTACGGGACCAGATACGAGCAGTACTTC. This encodes CASSYGTRYEQYF.

This clonotype was counted a few times. This sequence joins TRBV4-1 and TRBJ2-7; D is perhaps TRBD2 (6 bases). Germline V gene data show CDR1 as MGHRA and CDR2 as YSYEKL. The V gene lost 1 base and the J gene lost 7 bases, with 11 bases spanning the gap. The CDR3 loop spans 13 amino acids. The CDR3 DNA reads TGCGCCAGCAGCCAAGCAACTAGCAGAGAGCAGTACTTC. Translated, it gives CASSQATSREQYF.

This clonotype showed up just a few times. This chain links TRBV27 with TRBJ2-5, with 15 bases that match TRBD2. Per the germline V gene, CDR1 is MNHEY and CDR2 is SMNVEV (reference sequence). The junction had 11 bases not matched to a gene; V was cut back by 4 bases and J by 2 bases. The CDR3 spans 19 residues. The CDR3 reads CASSWSGPGLAGGQETQYF. The CDR3 DNA reads TGTGCCAGCAGTTGGTCGGGCCCTGGACTAGCGGGAGGGCAAGAGACCCAGTACTTC.